These T cell receptor beta chains were read from a single sample in a study of blood T cell repertoires in COVID-19. Data came from immunoSEQ multiplex PCR; TCRdb stores just in-frame clones and leaves some out. The sample lists a few hundred thousand clones, 80% to 90% occurring once. Sequencing was carried out using PBMCs or T cells enriched from blood (not recorded which). Receptor source: a man younger than 35 who had recovered from COVID-19. Both conserved end residues are part of each CDR3. The order of the fields is J gene, D gene, clone size, V gene, CDR3 protein, CDR3 DNA. D genes are given only for firm matches. Expanded clones are given a class, and other clones once, few, many or no size at all.

J gene: TRBJ2-7
D gene: NA
clone size: NA
V gene: TRBV10-3
CDR3 protein: CAISETGKAYEQYF
CDR3 DNA: TGTGCCATCAGTGAGACAGGGAAGGCCTACGAGCAGTACTTC

J gene: TRBJ2-7
D gene: NA
clone size: NA
V gene: TRBV7-8
CDR3 protein: CASSLVGAGTISYEQYF
CDR3 DNA: TGTGCCAGCAGCTTAGTCGGGGCGGGAACGATATCCTACGAGCAGTACTTC

J gene: TRBJ1-2
D gene: NA
clone size: NA
V gene: TRBV28
CDR3 protein: CASRGGPPNFNYGYTF
CDR3 DNA: TGTGCCAGTCGGGGTGGACCCCCCAATTTTAACTATGGCTACACCTTC

J gene: TRBJ2-7
D gene: NA
clone size: NA
V gene: TRBV14
CDR3 protein: CASSQANYEQYF
CDR3 DNA: TGTGCCAGCAGCCAAGCTAACTACGAGCAGTACTTC

J gene: TRBJ1-6
D gene: NA
clone size: NA
V gene: TRBV28
CDR3 protein: CASLASSYNSPLHF
CDR3 DNA: TGTGCCAGCCTCGCCAGCTCCTATAATTCACCCCTCCACTTT

J gene: TRBJ2-1
D gene: NA
clone size: NA
V gene: TRBV19
CDR3 protein: CASSMSLATYNEQFF
CDR3 DNA: TGTGCCAGTAGTATGAGTCTAGCTACCTACAATGAGCAGTTCTTC

J gene: TRBJ2-2
D gene: TRBD1
clone size: few
V gene: TRBV7-2
CDR3 protein: CASSPRTGGSGELFF
CDR3 DNA: TGTGCCAGCAGTCCAAGGACAGGTGGTTCCGGGGAGCTGTTTTTT

J gene: TRBJ2-7
D gene: TRBD1
clone size: few
V gene: TRBV7-2
CDR3 protein: CASSLGVVTGKEQYF
CDR3 DNA: TGTGCCAGCAGCTTAGGGGTCGTGACAGGGAAGGAGCAGTACTTC

J gene: TRBJ2-7
D gene: TRBD1
clone size: NA
V gene: TRBV2
CDR3 protein: CASSQAEGTGPYEQYF
CDR3 DNA: TGTGCCAGCAGTCAAGCTGAGGGGACAGGGCCATACGAGCAGTACTTC

J gene: TRBJ2-3
D gene: NA
clone size: NA
V gene: TRBV28
CDR3 protein: CASSLGGAKDTQYF
CDR3 DNA: TGTGCCAGCAGTTTGGGCGGGGCAAAAGATACGCAGTATTTT

J gene: TRBJ2-7
D gene: TRBD2
clone size: NA
V gene: TRBV18
CDR3 protein: CASSLGTSGVYEQYF
CDR3 DNA: TGTGCCAGCTCACTAGGGACTAGCGGGGTCTACGAGCAGTACTTC

J gene: TRBJ2-7
D gene: TRBD2
clone size: few
V gene: TRBV6-6
CDR3 protein: CASSPRTSGNSLHYEQYF
CDR3 DNA: TGTGCCAGCAGTCCCCGGACTAGCGGAAACTCCCTCCACTACGAGCAGTACTTC

J gene: TRBJ2-1
D gene: NA
clone size: NA
V gene: TRBV27
CDR3 protein: CASSVGRSTKQFF
CDR3 DNA: TGTGCCAGCAGTGTTGGCAGATCCACGAAGCAGTTCTTC

J gene: TRBJ1-4
D gene: NA
clone size: NA
V gene: TRBV25-1
CDR3 protein: CASRGVGRGEKLFF
CDR3 DNA: TGTGCCAGCAGGGGGGTAGGGCGGGGTGAAAAACTGTTTTTT

J gene: TRBJ2-2
D gene: NA
clone size: once
V gene: TRBV29-1
CDR3 protein: CSVEYGSNTGELFF
CDR3 DNA: TGCAGCGTTGAATACGGGTCGAACACCGGGGAGCTGTTTTTT

J gene: TRBJ1-4
D gene: NA
clone size: few
V gene: TRBV7-9
CDR3 protein: CASSLGMGGTATNEKLFF
CDR3 DNA: TGTGCCAGCAGCTTAGGTATGGGCGGGACTGCAACTAATGAAAAACTGTTTTTT

J gene: TRBJ2-5
D gene: TRBD1
clone size: NA
V gene: TRBV15
CDR3 protein: CATSRAGGRGRRDETQYF
CDR3 DNA: TGTGCCACCAGCAGAGCAGGGGGCCGGGGGCGACGCGATGAGACCCAGTACTTC

J gene: TRBJ2-2
D gene: NA
clone size: once
V gene: TRBV4-2
CDR3 protein: CASSQDSLAATNTGELFF
CDR3 DNA: TGTGCCAGCAGCCAAGATAGCTTAGCGGCTACCAACACCGGGGAGCTGTTTTTT